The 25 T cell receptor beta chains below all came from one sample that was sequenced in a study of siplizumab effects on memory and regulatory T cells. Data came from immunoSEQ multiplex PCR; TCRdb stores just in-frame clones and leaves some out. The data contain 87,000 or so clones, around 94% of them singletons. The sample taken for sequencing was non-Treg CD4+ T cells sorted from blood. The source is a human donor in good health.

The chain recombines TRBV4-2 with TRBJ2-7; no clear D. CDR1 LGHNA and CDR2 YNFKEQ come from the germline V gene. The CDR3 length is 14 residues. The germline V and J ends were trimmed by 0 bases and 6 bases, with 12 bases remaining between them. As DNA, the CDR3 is TGTGCCAGCAGCCAAGAATGGGCCGAGGTCGAGCAGTACTTC. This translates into CASSQEWAEVEQYF.

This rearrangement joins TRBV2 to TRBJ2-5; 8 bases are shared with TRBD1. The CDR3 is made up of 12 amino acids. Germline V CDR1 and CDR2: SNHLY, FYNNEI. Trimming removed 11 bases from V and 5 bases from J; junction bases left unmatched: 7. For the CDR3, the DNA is TGTGCCGCCGGACAGGGCCGCGAGACCCAGTACTTC. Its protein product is CAAGQGRETQYF.

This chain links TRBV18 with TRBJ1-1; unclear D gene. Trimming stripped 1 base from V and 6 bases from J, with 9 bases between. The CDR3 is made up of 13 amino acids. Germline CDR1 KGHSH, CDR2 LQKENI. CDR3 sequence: CASSPQGSSEAFF. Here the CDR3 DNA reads TGTGCCAGCTCACCACAGGGTTCGTCTGAAGCTTTCTTT.

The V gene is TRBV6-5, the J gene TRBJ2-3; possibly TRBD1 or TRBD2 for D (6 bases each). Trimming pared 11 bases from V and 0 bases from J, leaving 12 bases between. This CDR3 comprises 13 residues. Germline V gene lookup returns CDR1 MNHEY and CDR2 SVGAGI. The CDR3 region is CAARGASTDTQYF. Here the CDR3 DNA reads TGTGCCGCGAGGGGGGCCAGCACAGATACGCAGTATTTT.

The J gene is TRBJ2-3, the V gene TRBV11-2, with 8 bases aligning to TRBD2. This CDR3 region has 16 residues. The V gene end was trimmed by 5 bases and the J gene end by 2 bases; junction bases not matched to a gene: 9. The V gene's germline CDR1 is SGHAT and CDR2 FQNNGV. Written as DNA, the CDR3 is TGTGCCAGCAGCACCCTCCGGGGGGGTCCCACAGATACGCAGTATTTT. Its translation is CASSTLRGGPTDTQYF.

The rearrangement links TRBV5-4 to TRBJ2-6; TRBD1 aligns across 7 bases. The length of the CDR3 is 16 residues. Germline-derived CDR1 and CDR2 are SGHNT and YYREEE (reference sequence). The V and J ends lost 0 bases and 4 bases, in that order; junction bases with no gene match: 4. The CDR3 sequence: CASSLGDSSGANVLTF. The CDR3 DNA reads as TGTGCCAGCAGCTTGGGGGACAGCAGCGGGGCCAACGTCCTGACTTTC.

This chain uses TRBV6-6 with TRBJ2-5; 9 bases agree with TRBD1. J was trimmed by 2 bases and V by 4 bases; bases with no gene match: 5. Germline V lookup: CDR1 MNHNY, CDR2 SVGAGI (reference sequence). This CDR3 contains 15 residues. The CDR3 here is CASSSGTGLQETQYF. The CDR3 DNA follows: TGTGCCAGCAGTTCGGGGACAGGGCTACAAGAGACCCAGTACTTC.

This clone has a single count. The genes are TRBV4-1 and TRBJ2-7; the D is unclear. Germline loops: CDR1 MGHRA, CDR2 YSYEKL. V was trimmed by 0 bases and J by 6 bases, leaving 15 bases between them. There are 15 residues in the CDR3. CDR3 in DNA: TGCGCCAGCAGCCAAGATAGTTCCCCTGGTGGCGAGCAGTACTTC. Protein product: CASSQDSSPGGEQYF.

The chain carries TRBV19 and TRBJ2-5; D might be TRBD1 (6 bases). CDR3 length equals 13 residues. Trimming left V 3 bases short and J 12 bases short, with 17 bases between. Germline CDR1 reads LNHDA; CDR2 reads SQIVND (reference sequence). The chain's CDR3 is CASSIKSGTSKYF. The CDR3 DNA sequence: TGTGCCAGTAGTATTAAATCCGGGACATCAAAGTACTTC.

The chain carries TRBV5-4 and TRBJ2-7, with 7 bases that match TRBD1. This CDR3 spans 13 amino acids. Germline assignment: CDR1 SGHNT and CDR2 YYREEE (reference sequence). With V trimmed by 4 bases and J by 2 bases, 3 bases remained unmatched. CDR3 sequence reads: CASSQTGTYEQYF. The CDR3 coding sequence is TGTGCCAGCAGCCAGACAGGGACCTACGAGCAGTACTTC.

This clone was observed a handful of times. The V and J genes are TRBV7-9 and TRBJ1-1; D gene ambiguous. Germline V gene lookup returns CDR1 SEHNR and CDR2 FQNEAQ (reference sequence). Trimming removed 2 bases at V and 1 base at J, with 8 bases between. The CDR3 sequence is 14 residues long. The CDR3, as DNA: TGTGCCAGCAGCTTAAAAGGGAGGAACACTGAAGCTTTCTTT. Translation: CASSLKGRNTEAFF. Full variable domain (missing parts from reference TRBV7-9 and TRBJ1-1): DTGVSQNPRHKITKRGQNVTFRCDPISEHNRLYWYRQTLGQGPEFLTYFQNEAQLEKSRLLSDRFSAERPKGSFSTLEIQRTEQGDSAMYLCASSLKGRNTEAFFGQGTRLTVV.

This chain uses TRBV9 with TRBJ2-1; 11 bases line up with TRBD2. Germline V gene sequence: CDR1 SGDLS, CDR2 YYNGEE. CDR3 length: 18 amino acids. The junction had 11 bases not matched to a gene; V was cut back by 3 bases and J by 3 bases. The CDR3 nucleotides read TGTGCCAGCAGCGCATCCCCGGGACTAGCGGAACTCTACAATGAGCAGTTCTTC. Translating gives CASSASPGLAELYNEQFF.

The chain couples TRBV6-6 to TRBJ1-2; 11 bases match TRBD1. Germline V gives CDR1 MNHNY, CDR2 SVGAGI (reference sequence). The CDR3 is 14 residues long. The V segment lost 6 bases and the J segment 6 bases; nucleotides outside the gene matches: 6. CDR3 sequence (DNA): TGTGCCAGCAGGCCGCCGGGACAGGGGGATGGCTACACCTTC. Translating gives CASRPPGQGDGYTF.

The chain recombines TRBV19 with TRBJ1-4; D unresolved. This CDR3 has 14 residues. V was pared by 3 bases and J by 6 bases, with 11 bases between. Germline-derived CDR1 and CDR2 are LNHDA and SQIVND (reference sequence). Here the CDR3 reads CASSIWASDEKLFF. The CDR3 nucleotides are TGTGCCAGTAGTATTTGGGCAAGCGATGAAAAACTGTTTTTT.

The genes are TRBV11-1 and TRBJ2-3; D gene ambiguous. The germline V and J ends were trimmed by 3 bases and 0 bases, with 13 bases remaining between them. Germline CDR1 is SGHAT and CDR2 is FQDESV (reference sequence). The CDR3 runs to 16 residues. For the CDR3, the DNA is TGTGCCAGCAGCTTTGCCCAGGCCCTTAGCACAGATACGCAGTATTTT. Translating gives CASSFAQALSTDTQYF.

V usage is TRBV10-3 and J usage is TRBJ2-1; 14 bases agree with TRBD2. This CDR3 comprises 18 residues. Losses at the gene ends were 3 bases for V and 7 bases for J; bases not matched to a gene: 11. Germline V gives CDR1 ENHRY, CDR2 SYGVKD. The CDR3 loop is CAISDLPGLAGVRNEQFF. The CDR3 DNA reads TGTGCCATCAGTGACCTCCCGGGACTAGCGGGAGTAAGAAATGAGCAGTTCTTC.

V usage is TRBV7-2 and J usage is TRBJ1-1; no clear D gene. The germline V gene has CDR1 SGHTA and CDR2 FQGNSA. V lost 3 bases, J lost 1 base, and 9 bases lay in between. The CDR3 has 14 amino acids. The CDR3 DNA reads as TGTGCCAGCAGCTTTCGCCACCCGAACACTGAAGCTTTCTTT. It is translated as CASSFRHPNTEAFF.

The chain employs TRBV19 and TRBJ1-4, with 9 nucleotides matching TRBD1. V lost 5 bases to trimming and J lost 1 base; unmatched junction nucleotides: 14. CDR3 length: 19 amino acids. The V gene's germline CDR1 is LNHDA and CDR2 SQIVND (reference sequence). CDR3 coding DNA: TGTGCCAGTAGTGCGCCACCCGGGACAGGGAGACGAACTAATGAAAAACTGTTTTTT. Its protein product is CASSAPPGTGRRTNEKLFF.

CDR3 nucleotide sequence: TGTGCCTTAGCCGGGACAGGGGACTCCTACAATGAGCAGTTCTTC. Translating it yields CALAGTGDSYNEQFF. This sequence joins TRBV30 and TRBJ2-1; 10 nucleotides line up with TRBD1. Trimming removed 7 bases from V and 0 bases from J; junction bases left unmatched: 6. CDR3 size: 15 residues. CDR1 is GTSNPN, CDR2 SVGIG, per germline (reference sequence).

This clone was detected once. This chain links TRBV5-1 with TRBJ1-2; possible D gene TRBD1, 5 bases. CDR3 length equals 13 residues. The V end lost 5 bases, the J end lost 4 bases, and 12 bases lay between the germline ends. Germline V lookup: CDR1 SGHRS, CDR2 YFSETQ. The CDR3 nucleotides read TGCGCCAGCAGGGTACCAGGGAGCTATGGCTACACCTTC. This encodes CASRVPGSYGYTF.

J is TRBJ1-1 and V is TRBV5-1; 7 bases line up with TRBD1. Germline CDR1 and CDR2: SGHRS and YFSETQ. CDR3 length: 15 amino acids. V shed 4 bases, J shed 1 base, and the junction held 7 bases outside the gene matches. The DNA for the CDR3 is TGCGCCAGCAGCAGCCCGGGACAGTGGAACACTGAAGCTTTCTTT. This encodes CASSSPGQWNTEAFF. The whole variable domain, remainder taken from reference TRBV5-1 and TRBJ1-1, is KAGVTQTPRYLIKTRGQQVTLSCSPISGHRSVSWYQQTPGQGLQFLFEYFSETQRNKGNFPGRFSGRQFSNSRSEMNVSTLELGDSALYLCASSSPGQWNTEAFFGQGTRLTVV.

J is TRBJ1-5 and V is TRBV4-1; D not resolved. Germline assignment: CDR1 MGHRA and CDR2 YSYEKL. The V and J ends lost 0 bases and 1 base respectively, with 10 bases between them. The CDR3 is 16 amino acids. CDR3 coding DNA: TGCGCCAGCAGCCAAGACAGGATACCCAGCAATCAGCCCCAGCATTTT. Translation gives CASSQDRIPSNQPQHF.

CDR3 nucleotides: TGCGCCAGCAGCTTAGCGTTTGGCAGGGGGATCCAAGAGACCCAGTACTTC. Translating it yields CASSLAFGRGIQETQYF. J is TRBJ2-5 and V is TRBV5-1; 7 bases fit TRBD1. The CDR3 has 17 residues. V lost 2 bases to trimming and J lost 1 base; unmatched junction nucleotides: 11. CDR1 is SGHRS and CDR2 is YFSETQ in the germline V gene.

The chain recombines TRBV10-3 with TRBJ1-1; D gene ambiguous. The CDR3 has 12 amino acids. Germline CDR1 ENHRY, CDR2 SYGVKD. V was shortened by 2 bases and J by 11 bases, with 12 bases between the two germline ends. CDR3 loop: CAISEGAEVAFF. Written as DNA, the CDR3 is TGTGCCATCAGTGAGGGTGCCGAGGTCGCTTTCTTT.

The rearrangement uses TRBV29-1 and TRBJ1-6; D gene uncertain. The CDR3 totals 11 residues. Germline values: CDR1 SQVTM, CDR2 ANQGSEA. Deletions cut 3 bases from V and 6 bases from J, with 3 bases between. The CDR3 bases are TGCAGCGTTGACAGTAATTCACCCCTCCACTTT. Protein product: CSVDSNSPLHF. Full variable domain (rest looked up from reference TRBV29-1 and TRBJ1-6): SAVISQKPSRDICQRGTSLTIQCQVDSQVTMMFWYRQQPGQSLTLIATANQGSEATYESGFVIDKFPISRPNLTFSTLTVSNMSPEDSSIYLCSVDSNSPLHFGNGTRLTVT.